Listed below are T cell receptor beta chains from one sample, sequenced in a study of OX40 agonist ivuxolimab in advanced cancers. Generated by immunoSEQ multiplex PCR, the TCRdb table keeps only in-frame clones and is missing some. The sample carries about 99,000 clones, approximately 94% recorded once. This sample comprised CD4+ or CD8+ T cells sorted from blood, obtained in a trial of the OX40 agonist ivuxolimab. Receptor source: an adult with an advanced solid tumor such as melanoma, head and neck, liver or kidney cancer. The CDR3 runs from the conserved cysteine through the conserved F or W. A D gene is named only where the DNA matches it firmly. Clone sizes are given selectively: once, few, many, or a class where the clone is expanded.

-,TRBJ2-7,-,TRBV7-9,TGTGCCAGCAGCCGAACAGGGTACGAGCAGTACTTC,CASSRTGYEQYF
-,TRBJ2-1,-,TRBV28,TGTGCCAGCAGCCATCCCAGGGCACAGGGATACAATGAGCAGTTCTTC,CASSHPRAQGYNEQFF
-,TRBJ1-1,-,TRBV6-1,TGTGCCAGCAGAGAGTCCGTTTACACTGAAGCTTTCTTT,CASRESVYTEAFF
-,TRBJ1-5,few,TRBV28,TGTGCCAGCAGCTGGGACATCAATCAGCCCCAGCATTTT,CASSWDINQPQHF
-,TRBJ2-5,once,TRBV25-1,TGTGCCAGCAGTGTCCAGGGGTTCCGGGAGACCCAGTACTTC,CASSVQGFRETQYF
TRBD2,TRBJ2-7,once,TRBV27,TGTGCCACTCGAAGCCCAGCGGGAGAGGTTGAGCAGTACTTC,CATRSPAGEVEQYF
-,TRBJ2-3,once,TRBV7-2,TGTGCCAGCTCGGCCGTGGGGGGTCACCCTGTTGCGCAGTATTTT,CASSAVGGHPVAQYF
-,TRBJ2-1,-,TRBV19,TGTGCCAGTAGTATCGGTTTCTCCTACAATGAGCAGTTCTTC,CASSIGFSYNEQFF
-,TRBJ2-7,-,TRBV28,TGTGCCAGCAGTCTAATCCAGGGTTTAGAAGAGCAGTACTTC,CASSLIQGLEEQYF
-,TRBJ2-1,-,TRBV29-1,TGCAGCGTATTTGCGGACTATGAGCAGTTCTTC,CSVFADYEQFF
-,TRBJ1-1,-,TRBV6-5,TGTGCCAGCAGTTCCACTATGAACACTGAAGCTTTCTTT,CASSSTMNTEAFF
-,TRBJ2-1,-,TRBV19,TGTGCCAGTAGTATAGCTCCCAAAAACTCCTACAATGAGCAGTTCTTC,CASSIAPKNSYNEQFF
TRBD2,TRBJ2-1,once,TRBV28,TGTGCCAGCGCCTCTTTAAACGTGTCTAGCGGAGACGAGCAGTTCTTC,CASASLNVSSGDEQFF
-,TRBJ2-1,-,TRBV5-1,TGCGCCAGCAGCTTGGTTGGTGGGACATTGAAATCCTACAATGAGCAGTTCTTC,CASSLVGGTLKSYNEQFF
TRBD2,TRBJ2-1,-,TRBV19,TGTGCCAGTACCCCCGCTAGCGGAACCTACAATGAGCAGTTCTTC,CASTPASGTYNEQFF
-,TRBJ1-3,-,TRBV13,TGTGCCAGCGGGGGCTCTGGAAACACCATATATTTT,CASGGSGNTIYF
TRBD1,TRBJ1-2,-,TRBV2,TGTGCCAGCAGTGAATCGGGACAGGGGGTTGACTATGGCTACACCTTC,CASSESGQGVDYGYTF
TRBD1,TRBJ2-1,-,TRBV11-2,TGTGCCAGCAGTATCGGGGACAGGGTATTTGACAATGAGCAGTTCTTC,CASSIGDRVFDNEQFF
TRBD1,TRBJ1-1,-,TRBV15,TGTGCCACCAGCGCCCAGGGGGGGAACACTGAAGCTTTCTTT,CATSAQGGNTEAFF
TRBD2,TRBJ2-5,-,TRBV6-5,TGTGCCAGCAGTCGGAGGACTAGCGAAGAGACCCAGTACTTC,CASSRRTSEETQYF